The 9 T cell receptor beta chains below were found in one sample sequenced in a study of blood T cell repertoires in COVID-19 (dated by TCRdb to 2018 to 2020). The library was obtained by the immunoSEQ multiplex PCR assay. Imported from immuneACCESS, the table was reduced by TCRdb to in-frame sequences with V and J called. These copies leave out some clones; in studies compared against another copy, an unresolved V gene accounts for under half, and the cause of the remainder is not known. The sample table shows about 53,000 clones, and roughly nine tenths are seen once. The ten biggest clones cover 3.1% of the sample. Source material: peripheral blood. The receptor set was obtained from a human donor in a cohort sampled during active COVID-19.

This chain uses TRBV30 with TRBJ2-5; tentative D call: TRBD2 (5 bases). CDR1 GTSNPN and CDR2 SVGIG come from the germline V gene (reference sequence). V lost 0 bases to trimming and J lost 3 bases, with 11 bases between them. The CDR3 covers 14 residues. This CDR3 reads CAWSVRDWEETQYF. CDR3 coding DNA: TGTGCCTGGAGTGTACGGGATTGGGAAGAGACCCAGTACTTC. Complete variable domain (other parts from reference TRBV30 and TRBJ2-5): SQTIHQWPATLVQPVGSPLSLECTVEGTSNPNLYWYRQAAGRGLQLLFYSVGIGQISSEVPQNLSASRPQDRQFILSSKKLLLSDSGFYLCAWSVRDWEETQYFGPGTRLLVL.

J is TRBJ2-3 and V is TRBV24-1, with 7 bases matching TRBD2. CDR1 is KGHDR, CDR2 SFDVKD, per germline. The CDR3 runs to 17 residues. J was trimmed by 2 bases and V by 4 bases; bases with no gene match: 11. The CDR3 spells CATSDLGGTTITDTQYF. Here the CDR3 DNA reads TGTGCCACCAGTGACCTGGGGGGGACCACAATCACAGATACGCAGTATTTT.

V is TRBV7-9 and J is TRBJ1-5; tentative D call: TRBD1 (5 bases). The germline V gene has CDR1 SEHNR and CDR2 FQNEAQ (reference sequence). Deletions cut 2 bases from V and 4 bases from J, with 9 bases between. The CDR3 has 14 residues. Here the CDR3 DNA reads TGTGCCAGCAGCTTACAGGGTCAGAATCAGCCCCAGCATTTT. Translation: CASSLQGQNQPQHF.

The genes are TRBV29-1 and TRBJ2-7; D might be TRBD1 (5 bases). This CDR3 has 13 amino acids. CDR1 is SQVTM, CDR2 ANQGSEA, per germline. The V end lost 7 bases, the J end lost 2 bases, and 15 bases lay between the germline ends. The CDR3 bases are TGCAGCGCGGGTGGGGCGCTTACCTACGAGCAGTACTTC. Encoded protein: CSAGGALTYEQYF.

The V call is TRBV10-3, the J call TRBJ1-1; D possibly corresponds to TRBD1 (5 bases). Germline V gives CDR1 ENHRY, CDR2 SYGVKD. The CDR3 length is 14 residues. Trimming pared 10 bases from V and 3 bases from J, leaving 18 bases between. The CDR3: CATIISEGDTEAFF. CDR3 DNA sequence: TGTGCCACCATCATCAGTGAAGGGGACACTGAAGCTTTCTTT.

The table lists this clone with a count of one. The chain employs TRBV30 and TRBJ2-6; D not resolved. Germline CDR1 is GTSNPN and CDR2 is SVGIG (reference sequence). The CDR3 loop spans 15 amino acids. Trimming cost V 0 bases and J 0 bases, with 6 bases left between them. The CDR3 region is CAWSVHFSGANVLTF. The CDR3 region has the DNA TGTGCCTGGAGTGTACATTTCTCTGGGGCCAACGTCCTGACTTTC. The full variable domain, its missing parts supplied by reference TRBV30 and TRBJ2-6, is SQTIHQWPATLVQPVGSPLSLECTVEGTSNPNLYWYRQAAGRGLQLLFYSVGIGQISSEVPQNLSASRPQDRQFILSSKKLLLSDSGFYLCAWSVHFSGANVLTFGAGSRLTVL.

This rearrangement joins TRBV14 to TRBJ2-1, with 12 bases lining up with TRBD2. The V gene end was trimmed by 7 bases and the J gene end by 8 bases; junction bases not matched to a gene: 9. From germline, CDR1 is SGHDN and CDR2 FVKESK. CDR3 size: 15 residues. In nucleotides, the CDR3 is TGTGCCAGCACCCCTCGGACTAGCGGGATTCATGAGCAGTTCTTC. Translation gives CASTPRTSGIHEQFF.

The CDR3 protein is CASSPPDRSYGYTF. The DNA for the CDR3 is TGTGCCAGCTCACCTCCGGACAGGTCCTATGGCTACACCTTC. V gene TRBV18 combines with J gene TRBJ1-2; TRBD1 matches 7 bases. Germline V gene sequence: CDR1 KGHSH, CDR2 LQKENI. Germline trimming cut 3 bases from V and 4 bases from J; bases unmatched to any gene: 5. The CDR3 is 14 residues long.

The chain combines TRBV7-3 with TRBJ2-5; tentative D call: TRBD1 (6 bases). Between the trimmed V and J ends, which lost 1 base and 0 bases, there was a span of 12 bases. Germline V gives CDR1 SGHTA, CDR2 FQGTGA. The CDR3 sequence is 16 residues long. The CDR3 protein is CASSLMGHTNQETQYF. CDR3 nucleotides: TGTGCCAGCAGCTTAATGGGACACACAAACCAAGAGACCCAGTACTTC.